One sample yielded the 5 T cell receptor beta chains listed below, sequenced in a study of blood T cell repertoires in COVID-19. Sequencing was performed with immunoSEQ multiplex PCR; in TCRdb, only in-frame clones are kept and a portion is missing. The table records 99,000 or so clones, 91% of them present only once. Specimen: peripheral blood. The receptors originated from a human donor in a cohort sampled during active COVID-19.

The CDR3 bases are TGTGCCAGCAGACCAGTTGGACTAGCGGGTTACAATGAGCAGTTCTTC. Translated: CASRPVGLAGYNEQFF. The V call is TRBV28, the J call TRBJ2-1, with 11 bases matching TRBD2. Germline trimming cut 6 bases from V and 4 bases from J; bases unmatched to any gene: 8. Germline CDR1 reads MDHEN; CDR2 reads SYDVKM. The length of the CDR3 is 16 residues.

This rearrangement joins TRBV9 to TRBJ2-7; perhaps TRBD2 as D (6 bases). From germline, CDR1 is SGDLS and CDR2 YYNGEE. V was shortened by 4 bases and J by 4 bases, with 12 bases between the two germline ends. The length of the CDR3 is 13 residues. CDR3 nucleotide sequence: TGTGCCAGCAGCCGACTAGGATCTTACGAGCAGTACTTC. Translated: CASSRLGSYEQYF.

This chain connects TRBV2 to TRBJ1-2; unclear D gene. This CDR3 has 12 residues. Germline-derived CDR1 and CDR2 are SNHLY and FYNNEI. V was shortened by 8 bases and J by 0 bases, with 7 bases between the two germline ends. The DNA for the CDR3 is TGTGCCAGCGGCTTCTCTAACTATGGCTACACCTTC. Protein sequence: CASGFSNYGYTF. Supplemented by reference TRBV2 and TRBJ1-2, the full variable domain reads EPEVTQTPSHQVTQMGQEVILRCVPISNHLYFYWYRQILGQKVEFLVSFYNNEISEKSEIFDDQFSVERPDGSNFTLKIRSTKLEDSAMYFCASGFSNYGYTFGSGTRLTVV.

As to this clone: The sample has other DNA sequences that encode this CDR3 too. J is TRBJ2-7 and V is TRBV5-4, with TRBD2 matching over 10 bases. Germline V gene lookup returns CDR1 SGHNT and CDR2 YYREEE (reference sequence). The CDR3 runs to 14 residues. Germline trimming cut 5 bases from V and 2 bases from J; bases unmatched to any gene: 4. CDR3 bases: TGTGCCAGCAGTTTAGCGGGAGGTACCTACGAGCAGTACTTC. The encoded protein is CASSLAGGTYEQYF.

The chain links TRBV19 to TRBJ1-5, with TRBD1 matching 7 bases. Trimming cost V 3 bases and J 4 bases; bases outside gene matches: 9. Germline V gives CDR1 LNHDA, CDR2 SQIVND (reference sequence). CDR3 length equals 16 residues. DNA for the CDR3: TGTGCCAGTAGTATCTTGGGGGACAGACAGAATCAGCCCCAGCATTTT. This codes for CASSILGDRQNQPQHF.